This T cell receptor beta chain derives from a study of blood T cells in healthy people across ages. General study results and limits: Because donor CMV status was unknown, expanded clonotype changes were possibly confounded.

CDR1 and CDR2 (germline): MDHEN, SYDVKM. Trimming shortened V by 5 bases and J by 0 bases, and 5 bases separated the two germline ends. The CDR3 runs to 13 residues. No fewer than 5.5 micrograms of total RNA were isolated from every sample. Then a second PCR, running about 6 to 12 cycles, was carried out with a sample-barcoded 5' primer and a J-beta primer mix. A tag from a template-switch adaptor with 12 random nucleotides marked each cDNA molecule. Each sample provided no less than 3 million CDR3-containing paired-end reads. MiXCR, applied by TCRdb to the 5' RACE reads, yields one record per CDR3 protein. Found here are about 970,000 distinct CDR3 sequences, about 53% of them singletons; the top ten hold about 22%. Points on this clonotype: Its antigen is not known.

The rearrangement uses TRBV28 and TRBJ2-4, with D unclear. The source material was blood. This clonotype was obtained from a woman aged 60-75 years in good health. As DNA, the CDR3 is TGTGCCAGCAGTCGACTAGCCAAAAACATTCAGTACTTC. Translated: CASSRLAKNIQYF.